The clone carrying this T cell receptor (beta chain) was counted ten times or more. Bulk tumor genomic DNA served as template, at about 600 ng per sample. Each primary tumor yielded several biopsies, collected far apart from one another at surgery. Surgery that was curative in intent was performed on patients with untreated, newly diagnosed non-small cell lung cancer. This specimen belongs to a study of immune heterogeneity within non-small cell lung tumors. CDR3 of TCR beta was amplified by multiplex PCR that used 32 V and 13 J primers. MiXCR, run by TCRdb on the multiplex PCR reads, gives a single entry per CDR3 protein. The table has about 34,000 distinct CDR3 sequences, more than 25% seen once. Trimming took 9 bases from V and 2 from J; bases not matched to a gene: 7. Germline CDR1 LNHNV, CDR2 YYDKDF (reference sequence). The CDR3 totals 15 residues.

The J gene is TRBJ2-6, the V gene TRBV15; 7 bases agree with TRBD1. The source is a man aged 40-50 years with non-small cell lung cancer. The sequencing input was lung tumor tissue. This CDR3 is CATGRDRAGANVLTF. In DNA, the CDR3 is TGTGCCACGGGAAGAGACAGGGCTGGGGCCAACGTCCTGACTTTC. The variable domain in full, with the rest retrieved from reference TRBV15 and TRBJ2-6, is DAMVIQNPRYQVTQFGKPVTLSCSQTLNHNVMYWYQQKSSQAPKLLFHYYDKDFNNEADTPDNFQSRRPNTSFCFLDIRSPGLGDTAMYLCATGRDRAGANVLTFGAGSRLTVL.